The 17 T cell receptor beta chains below all came from one sample that was sequenced in a study of blood T cell repertoires in COVID-19. Using immunoSEQ multiplex PCR, the repertoire was profiled, and TCRdb retains in-frame clones only, with some absent. The sample contains approximately 350,000 clones, around 82% of which appear only once. The sequenced sample was peripheral blood. The receptors stem from a man aged 30 to 39 with active or convalescent COVID-19.

This chain connects TRBV30 to TRBJ1-2; D not certain. V lost 8 bases and J 7 bases, leaving 20 bases between the germline ends. From germline, CDR1 is GTSNPN and CDR2 SVGIG (reference sequence). The CDR3 loop spans 13 amino acids. This CDR3 is CASKPFQRGGYTF. The CDR3 DNA reads as TGTGCCAGCAAGCCGTTTCAAAGAGGTGGCTACACCTTC.

J is TRBJ2-3 and V is TRBV15, with D unresolved. The CDR3 has 13 residues. The germline V and J ends were trimmed by 0 bases and 5 bases, with 6 bases remaining between them. Germline CDR1 and CDR2: LNHNV and YYDKDF (reference sequence). The CDR3 DNA reads TGTGCCACCAGCAGAGAGGGCGTAGATACGCAGTATTTT. Its protein is CATSREGVDTQYF.

This chain links TRBV29-1 with TRBJ2-7; TRBD1 is a possible D gene (5 bases). The CDR3 is made up of 12 amino acids. Trimming left V 8 bases short and J 4 bases short, with 15 bases between. Germline values: CDR1 SQVTM, CDR2 ANQGSEA. The CDR3 loop is CSSGRGGYEQYF. CDR3 DNA sequence: TGCAGCTCAGGTAGGGGTGGTTACGAGCAGTACTTC.

V gene TRBV2 combines with J gene TRBJ2-5; the match to TRBD1 covers 9 bases. The CDR3 length is 18 residues. The junction had 14 bases not matched to a gene; V was cut back by 1 base and J by 5 bases. The germline gives CDR1 SNHLY, CDR2 FYNNEI. The DNA for the CDR3 is TGTGCCAGCAGTGAAGGGATCCTCGGGGACAGGGTAGGGGAGACCCAGTACTTC. Its protein product is CASSEGILGDRVGETQYF.

The chain carries TRBV12-1 and TRBJ2-6; the table's D call TRBD2 went unverified against the DNA. TRBV12-1 constitutes a pseudogene. The CDR3 consists of 21 residues. This CDR3 reads CASSFGPAGGPKLSGANVLTF. Written as DNA, the CDR3 is TGTGCCAGCAGCTTTGGCCCAGCGGGAGGGCCCAAGCTGTCTGGGGCCAACGTCCTGACTTTC.

The rearrangement uses TRBV6-5 and TRBJ1-6, with 9 bases lining up with TRBD1. Germline CDR1 reads MNHEY; CDR2 reads SVGAGI. This CDR3 region has 15 residues. Trimming at V came to 8 bases and at J to 7 bases, leaving 9 bases not matched to a gene. Here the CDR3 reads CASYPAGTGNSPLHF. For the CDR3, the DNA is TGTGCCAGCTACCCTGCCGGGACAGGGAATTCACCCCTCCACTTT.

The genes are TRBV7-9 and TRBJ2-1; D remains unclear. CDR1 SEHNR and CDR2 FQNEAQ come from the germline V gene (reference sequence). The CDR3 covers 14 residues. The ends were cut back, 4 bases at V and 0 bases at J, with 7 bases in the middle. This CDR3 is CASSYRSSYNEQFF. CDR3 bases: TGTGCCAGCAGCTACAGAAGCTCCTACAATGAGCAGTTCTTC.

The chain recombines TRBV4-2 with TRBJ2-5; D call uncertain. There are 16 residues in the CDR3. Germline V gene sequence: CDR1 LGHNA, CDR2 YNFKEQ. The V end was cut by 0 bases, the J end by 2 bases, with 13 bases between. The CDR3 DNA reads as TGTGCCAGCAGCCAAGATACGTCGGCGAGGCAAGAGACCCAGTACTTC. Its translation: CASSQDTSARQETQYF.

This clone turned up a few times. The chain couples TRBV10-3 to TRBJ1-2, with 7 bases aligning to TRBD1. This CDR3 comprises 13 residues. CDR1 and CDR2 from the germline V gene are ENHRY and SYGVKD. Trimming at V came to 10 bases and at J to 1 base, leaving 6 bases not matched to a gene. This CDR3 reads CATTGDLNYGYTF. In DNA, the CDR3 is TGTGCCACCACAGGGGACCTTAACTATGGCTACACCTTC.

This chain connects TRBV27 to TRBJ2-1, with D unresolved. V gave up 0 bases and J gave up 15 bases, with 12 bases separating them. Germline CDR1 is MNHEY and CDR2 is SMNVEV (reference sequence). CDR3 size: 12 residues. CDR3 amino acids: CASSLSRSPWFF. The CDR3 bases are TGTGCCAGCAGTTTATCCAGGTCGCCGTGGTTCTTC.

The V call is TRBV7-3, the J call TRBJ2-7, with D possibly matching TRBD1 (6 bases). This CDR3 has 15 amino acids. V shed 1 base and J shed 0 bases, with 10 bases lying between them. Per germline, CDR1 SGHTA and CDR2 FQGTGA. CDR3 in DNA: TGTGCCAGCAGCTTAAGGCCAGGGGCCTCCTACGAGCAGTACTTC. Protein: CASSLRPGASYEQYF.

This clone has just a few counts. The chain carries TRBV7-3 and TRBJ2-5; possibly TRBD2 for D (6 bases). CDR1 and CDR2 from the germline V gene are SGHTA and FQGTGA. V gave up 1 base and J gave up 9 bases, with 15 bases separating them. CDR3 length: 14 residues. Here the CDR3 DNA reads TGTGCCAGCAGCTTAAGCGGGGCCTCAAGGGCCCAGTACTTC. This encodes CASSLSGASRAQYF.

The rearrangement joins TRBV15 to TRBJ2-1; maybe TRBD2 (6 bases). V lost 5 bases and J lost 0, with 17 bases in between. The CDR3 has 17 amino acids. Germline V gene lookup returns CDR1 LNHNV and CDR2 YYDKDF (reference sequence). In nucleotides, the CDR3 is TGTGCCACCAGCCAAGCGGGCGCAGTATACTCCTACAATGAGCAGTTCTTC. It is translated as CATSQAGAVYSYNEQFF.

The genes are TRBV4-2 and TRBJ2-1, with D hard to call. This CDR3 region has 13 residues. The germline gives CDR1 LGHNA, CDR2 YNFKEQ. The V end lost 0 bases, the J end lost 9 bases, and 9 bases lay between the germline ends. CDR3 protein: CASSQDSVLEQFF. The DNA for the CDR3 is TGTGCCAGCAGCCAAGACTCGGTTCTTGAGCAGTTCTTC.

The genes are TRBV19 and TRBJ1-5; 9 bases are a match to TRBD1. CDR1 is LNHDA and CDR2 is SQIVND in the germline V gene (reference sequence). Trimming removed 5 bases from V and 2 bases from J; junction bases left unmatched: 16. This CDR3 comprises 19 residues. The CDR3 here is CASSSFPGTGRSGNQPQHF. Here the CDR3 DNA reads TGTGCCAGTAGTTCTTTTCCCGGGACAGGGCGTTCTGGCAATCAGCCCCAGCATTTT.

On this clone itself: A junction boundary mismatches the germline segment, possibly from a read error. The chain couples TRBV30 to TRBJ2-4; 8 nucleotides line up with TRBD2. There are 13 residues in the CDR3. Germline V lookup: CDR1 GTSNPN, CDR2 SVGIG (reference sequence). The CDR3 DNA reads as TGTGCCTGGAGTGGCCCGGGACTAGGGGCGGAATTCTTC. As protein: CAWSGPGLGAEFF.

The chain recombines TRBV6-2 or TRBV6-3 with TRBJ2-1; 11 nucleotides align to TRBD2. The junction had 11 bases not matched to a gene; V was cut back by 2 bases and J by 8 bases. This CDR3 has 17 residues. Germline V gives CDR1 MNHEY, CDR2 SVGEGT. The CDR3 DNA reads TGTGCCAGCAGTTACCCAGCGCATAGCGGGAGGGTCTATGAGCAGTTCTTC. Translation gives CASSYPAHSGRVYEQFF.